Following are 6 T cell receptor beta chains from one sample sequenced in a study of siplizumab effects on memory and regulatory T cells. The repertoire was sequenced with immunoSEQ multiplex PCR; TCRdb's copy has only in-frame clones and lacks some. The data contain around 100,000 clones, about 95% of them singletons. Sample: Tregs sorted from blood. Receptors were obtained from a human donor in good health.

The chain couples TRBV19 to TRBJ1-2; the D gene is possibly TRBD1 (6 bases). This CDR3 comprises 14 residues. Trimming removed 3 bases from V and 8 bases from J, with 16 bases in between. Germline values: CDR1 LNHDA, CDR2 SQIVND (reference sequence). CDR3 region: CASSIGVTTGGYTF. The CDR3 nucleotides are TGTGCCAGTAGTATCGGGGTCACAACAGGGGGCTACACCTTC.

This rearrangement joins TRBV6-5 to TRBJ2-7; the D gene is possibly TRBD1 (5 bases). The germline gives CDR1 MNHEY, CDR2 SVGAGI. V was clipped by 2 bases and J by 2 bases, with 16 bases between them. CDR3 length equals 16 residues. CDR3 sequence (DNA): TGTGCCAGCAGTTACACCCAGGGTATTTCAGCCTACGAGCAGTACTTC. Protein sequence: CASSYTQGISAYEQYF.

The CDR3 region has the DNA TGTGCCAGTGGGAGTGGTCTTTACAATGAGCAGTTCTTC. This codes for CASGSGLYNEQFF. The chain joins TRBV7-8 to TRBJ2-1; possibly TRBD2 for D (5 bases). Germline CDR1 SGHVS, CDR2 FQNEAQ. V was pared by 9 bases and J by 4 bases, with 13 bases between. The CDR3 length is 13 residues.

The chain has TRBV4-2 and TRBJ1-1; D is unresolved. V was trimmed by 3 bases and J by 6 bases, leaving 14 bases between them. Germline V gives CDR1 LGHNA, CDR2 YNFKEQ. The CDR3 covers 14 residues. The CDR3 loop reads CASSQTDQRAEAFF. The CDR3, as DNA: TGTGCCAGCAGCCAGACGGACCAGCGGGCTGAAGCTTTCTTT.

The V and J genes are TRBV5-1 and TRBJ1-1; tentatively, D is TRBD1 (5 bases). The CDR3 extends over 15 amino acids. CDR1 is SGHRS, CDR2 YFSETQ, per germline. Trimming removed 4 bases at V and 0 bases at J, with 13 bases between. The CDR3 coding sequence is TGCGCCAGCAGCCCCCGGCGGGGCTTGAACACTGAAGCTTTCTTT. Its translation is CASSPRRGLNTEAFF.

The chain has TRBV19 and TRBJ1-2; 7 nucleotides align to TRBD1. J lost 2 bases, V lost 6 bases, and 6 bases had no gene match. Germline lookup yields CDR1 LNHDA and CDR2 SQIVND (reference sequence). The CDR3 is made up of 14 amino acids. The CDR3 loop reads CASRRQGGNYGYTF. The DNA of the CDR3 is TGTGCCAGTAGGCGGCAGGGGGGCAACTATGGCTACACCTTC.